Sequencing of this TCR beta chain was carried out in a study of glioma-infiltrating T cells. V shed 0 bases and J shed 7 bases, with 11 bases lying between them. This CDR3 comprises 14 residues. Germline V lookup: CDR1 LGHDT, CDR2 YNNKEL (reference sequence). TCR alpha and beta CDR3 regions were amplified from RNA using iRepertoire nested multiplex PCR. One-step reverse transcription and amplification started from about 100-400 ng of tissue mRNA or PBMC total RNA. TCRdb reprocessed the multiplex PCR reads with MiXCR, giving one entry per CDR3 protein. The sample gives under 200,000 distinct CDR3 sequences, approximately 40% of which show up once; about 5.2% is in the top ten. Study findings and constraints: Tissue-blood divergence was below expectation in non-neoplastic patients, above in gliomas. Tissue and blood shared very few CDR3 sequences.

There are a few counts of this clonotype. Antigen: not known. This receptor was taken from a human donor with low-grade glioma or glioblastoma, undergoing nonglioma brain surgery, or in good health (not recorded which). Material: glioma tissue, nonneoplastic brain tissue, or PBMCs (not recorded which). The chain joins TRBV3-1 to TRBJ2-3, with D uncertain. CDR3 in amino acids: CASSQDKDRNTQYF. CDR3 nucleotide sequence: TGTGCCAGCAGCCAAGATAAGGACCGCAATACGCAGTATTTT.